Sequencing of this T cell receptor (beta chain) was carried out in a study of OX40 agonist ivuxolimab in advanced cancers. Background on the study: Partial responses were recorded for three patients, including one with hepatocellular carcinoma and two with cutaneous melanoma. Study-level findings and limits: CD4+ T cells averaged fewer expanded clones than CD8+ T cells. Researchers did not determine the expanded peripheral T cells' antigen specificity.

About this clone itself: Its antigen is currently unknown.

With autoimmune disease history or systemic immunosuppression, patients were excluded. This CDR3 has 16 residues. Here immunoSEQ multiplex PCR was the method, and the copy in TCRdb shows in-frame clones only, minus some. Of some 55,000 clones in the sample, just over 90% were seen once. The sequenced sample was CD4+ or CD8+ T cells sorted from blood, obtained in a trial of the OX40 agonist ivuxolimab. The genes are TRBV21-1 and TRBJ2-1; the D segment call TRBD1 is taken from the table without a DNA check. TRBV21-1 is a pseudogene locus. The sequence came from an adult with an advanced solid tumor such as melanoma, head and neck, liver or kidney cancer. CDR3 loop: CASSFPGTGGYNEQFF. CDR3 coding DNA: TGTGCCAGCAGCTTCCCCGGGACAGGGGGTTACAATGAGCAGTTCTTC.